The 19 T cell receptor beta chains below all came from one sample that was sequenced in a study of T cell changes during pregnancy in multiple sclerosis. TCRdb's table, derived via immunoSEQ multiplex PCR, lists solely in-frame clones and lacks some. The repertoire holds some 55,000 clones, with approximately 91% as singletons. The starting material was peripheral blood, obtained after pregnancy. The receptor source for this set is a female donor in good health, enrolled as a control in a pregnancy study.

This chain joins TRBV7-9 and TRBJ2-7; weak D call: TRBD1 (6 bases). Per germline, CDR1 SEHNR and CDR2 FQNEAQ (reference sequence). This CDR3 is 15 amino acids long. The ends were cut back, 6 bases at V and 0 bases at J, with 15 bases in the middle. CDR3 DNA sequence: TGTGCCAGCAGTAAAACAGGGTCGACCTCCTACGAGCAGTACTTC. Protein: CASSKTGSTSYEQYF.

The J gene is TRBJ1-5, the V gene TRBV18, with a tentative D call TRBD1 (6 bases). This CDR3 is 17 amino acids long. Between the trimmed V and J ends, which lost 3 bases and 2 bases, there was a span of 17 bases. The V gene's germline CDR1 is KGHSH and CDR2 LQKENI. The CDR3 is CASSPAIPGQGNQPQHF. The CDR3 DNA is TGTGCCAGCTCACCGGCAATCCCGGGACAAGGCAATCAGCCCCAGCATTTT.

As DNA, the CDR3 is TGTGCCACCAGCAGAGACCCAGCGAATGAGCAGTTCTTC. As protein: CATSRDPANEQFF. This sequence joins TRBV15 and TRBJ2-1; D not resolved. The germline CDR1 and CDR2 sequences are LNHNV and YYDKDF (reference sequence). Trimming removed 0 bases at V and 7 bases at J, with 7 bases between. The length of the CDR3 is 13 residues.

J is TRBJ1-3 and V is TRBV23-1; D is undetermined. TRBV23-1 counts as an open reading frame of uncertain function. V was clipped by 2 bases and J by 0 bases, with 11 bases between them. CDR3 length equals 16 residues. This CDR3 is CASSQRIENSGNTIYF. CDR3 DNA sequence: TGCGCCAGCAGTCAAAGAATAGAGAACTCTGGAAACACCATATATTTT.

This sequence joins TRBV5-1 and TRBJ2-7; weak D call: TRBD2 (6 bases). Trimming left V 4 bases short and J 0 bases short, with 11 bases between. The CDR3 is 14 amino acids. CDR1 is SGHRS and CDR2 is YFSETQ in the germline V gene. CDR3 residues: CASSVDYSSYEQYF. CDR3 nucleotide sequence: TGCGCCAGCAGCGTGGACTACTCCTCCTACGAGCAGTACTTC.

The genes are TRBV4-3 and TRBJ2-1; weak D call: TRBD2 (5 bases). The CDR3 contains 16 residues. Trimming cost V 0 bases and J 1 base, with 10 bases left between them. CDR1 LGHNA and CDR2 YSLEER come from the germline V gene. CDR3 protein: CASSQDVGGSYNEQFF. The CDR3 bases are TGCGCCAGCAGCCAAGACGTGGGCGGGTCCTACAATGAGCAGTTCTTC.

The chain joins TRBV7-2 to TRBJ2-7; 13 bases are a match to TRBD2. CDR1 and CDR2 (germline): SGHTA, FQGNSA. The V segment lost 5 bases and the J segment 6 bases; nucleotides outside the gene matches: 7. The CDR3 covers 15 residues. DNA of the CDR3: TGTGCCAGCAGCCTACTAGCGGGAGGGCCTGGCGAGCAGTACTTC. As protein: CASSLLAGGPGEQYF.

This chain uses TRBV10-3 with TRBJ1-1; D is undetermined. The length of the CDR3 is 12 residues. In germline, CDR1 is ENHRY, CDR2 SYGVKD. V dropped 8 bases and J dropped 1 base, with 8 bases sitting between them. The CDR3, as DNA: TGTGCCATCTCGGCGGCGAACACTGAAGCTTTCTTT. Encoded protein: CAISAANTEAFF.

This chain joins TRBV9 and TRBJ2-1; 8 bases are shared with TRBD2. V was pared by 0 bases and J by 8 bases, with 10 bases of the junction left unmatched. From germline, CDR1 is SGDLS and CDR2 YYNGEE. This CDR3 region has 16 residues. CDR3 in DNA: TGTGCCAGCAGCGTAGGGGGTAGCGGGAATTCGCATGAGCAGTTCTTC. Translation gives CASSVGGSGNSHEQFF.

The V call is TRBV5-5, the J call TRBJ1-3; TRBD1 might be the D (5 bases). CDR1 and CDR2 from the germline V gene are SGHKS and YYEKEE (reference sequence). This CDR3 contains 15 residues. The V and J ends lost 1 base and 0 bases respectively, with 8 bases between them. As DNA, the CDR3 is TGTGCCAGCAGCTTGTCGCAGGGCTCTGGAAACACCATATATTTT. Translating gives CASSLSQGSGNTIYF.

V gene TRBV14 combines with J gene TRBJ2-7; D is undetermined. With 2 bases removed from V and 4 bases from J, the gap between germline ends came to 3 bases. This CDR3 comprises 11 residues. Germline CDR1 and CDR2: SGHDN and FVKESK. The CDR3 region has the DNA TGTGCCAGCAGCCAACTATACGAGCAGTACTTC. This sequence encodes CASSQLYEQYF.

The chain recombines TRBV6-1 with TRBJ1-5, with unresolved D. The CDR3 is made up of 12 amino acids. Germline V gene sequence: CDR1 MNHNS, CDR2 SASEGT. V was shortened by 6 bases and J by 0 bases, with 3 bases between the two germline ends. CDR3 protein: CASSNSNQPQHF. The DNA of the CDR3 is TGTGCCAGCAGCAATAGCAATCAGCCCCAGCATTTT.

The gene calls are TRBV27 and TRBJ2-1, with 12 bases lining up with TRBD2. After removal of 6 bases from V and 2 bases from J, the junction contained 2 bases not matched to a gene. The CDR3 has 15 amino acids. Germline V gene lookup returns CDR1 MNHEY and CDR2 SMNVEV (reference sequence). CDR3 protein: CASSLAGGTYNEQFF. The CDR3 DNA follows: TGTGCCAGCAGCCTAGCGGGAGGGACCTACAATGAGCAGTTCTTC.

The chain combines TRBV10-3 with TRBJ1-1; D is uncertain. This CDR3 comprises 13 residues. Germline V lookup: CDR1 ENHRY, CDR2 SYGVKD. Trimming took 3 bases from V and 5 from J, leaving 10 bases between them. As DNA, the CDR3 is TGTGCCATCAGTGACTCCGGGAGGACTGAAGCTTTCTTT. Protein: CAISDSGRTEAFF.

V is TRBV6-5 and J is TRBJ1-2, with a tentative D call TRBD1 (6 bases). Per germline, CDR1 MNHEY and CDR2 SVGAGI. V shed 4 bases and J shed 8 bases, with 17 bases lying between them. The length of the CDR3 is 14 residues. The CDR3 DNA follows: TGTGCCAGCAGTTCGTCGACAGGTCTGGCAGGCTACACCTTC. Translating gives CASSSSTGLAGYTF.

This clone turned up a few times. The V call is TRBV25-1, the J call TRBJ2-7; 10 nucleotides align to TRBD2. This CDR3 is 14 amino acids long. Germline lookup yields CDR1 MGHDK and CDR2 SYGVNS. The V segment lost 7 bases and the J segment 2 bases; nucleotides outside the gene matches: 5. CDR3 sequence reads: CASKAGGPPYEQYF. The CDR3 DNA is TGTGCCAGCAAAGCGGGAGGGCCTCCCTACGAGCAGTACTTC.

To note about this clone: An end of the junction differs from the germline gene, which may be a read error. The gene calls are TRBV7-8 and TRBJ1-2, with no clear D. The CDR3 length is 12 residues. Looked up from germline, CDR1 is SGHVS and CDR2 is FQNEAQ. CDR3 residues: CASSPLVDGHTF. DNA of the CDR3: TGTGCCAGCAGCCCCCTCGTCGATGGCCACACCTTC.

The chain is built from TRBV7-8 and TRBJ2-7, with 8 nucleotides matching TRBD1. Germline V gene lookup returns CDR1 SGHVS and CDR2 FQNEAQ. The V segment lost 0 bases and the J segment 13 bases; nucleotides outside the gene matches: 5. The CDR3 spans 12 residues. The CDR3 DNA sequence: TGTGCCAGCAGCTTAGCGGGGGGACAGGCTTACTTC. Protein sequence: CASSLAGGQAYF.

V is TRBV19 and J is TRBJ2-7, with 14 bases identical to TRBD2. V lost 3 bases to trimming and J lost 1 base; unmatched junction nucleotides: 2. The V gene's germline CDR1 is LNHDA and CDR2 SQIVND (reference sequence). The CDR3 is 16 residues long. CDR3: CASSIGLAGGSYEQYF. CDR3 coding DNA: TGTGCCAGTAGTATTGGACTAGCGGGAGGTTCCTACGAGCAGTACTTC.